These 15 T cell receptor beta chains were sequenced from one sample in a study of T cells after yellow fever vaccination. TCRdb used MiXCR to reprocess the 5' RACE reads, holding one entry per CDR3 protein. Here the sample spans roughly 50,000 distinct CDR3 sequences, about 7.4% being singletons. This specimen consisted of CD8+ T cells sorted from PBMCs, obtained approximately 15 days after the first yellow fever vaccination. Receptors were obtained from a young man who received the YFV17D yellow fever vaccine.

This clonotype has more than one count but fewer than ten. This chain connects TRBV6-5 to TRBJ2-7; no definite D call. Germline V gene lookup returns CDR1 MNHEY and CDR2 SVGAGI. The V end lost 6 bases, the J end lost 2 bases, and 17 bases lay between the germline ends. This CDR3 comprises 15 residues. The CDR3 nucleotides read TGTGCCAGCAGGCAGGCTGGCTTCGGTACCTACGAGCAGTACTTC. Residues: CASRQAGFGTYEQYF.

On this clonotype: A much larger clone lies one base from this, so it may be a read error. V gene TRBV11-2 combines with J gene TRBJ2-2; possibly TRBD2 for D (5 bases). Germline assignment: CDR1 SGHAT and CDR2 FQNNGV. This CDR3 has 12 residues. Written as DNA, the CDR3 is TGTGCCAGCAGCTCTCTACCCGGGAAGCTGTTTTTT. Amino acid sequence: CASSSLPGKLFF.

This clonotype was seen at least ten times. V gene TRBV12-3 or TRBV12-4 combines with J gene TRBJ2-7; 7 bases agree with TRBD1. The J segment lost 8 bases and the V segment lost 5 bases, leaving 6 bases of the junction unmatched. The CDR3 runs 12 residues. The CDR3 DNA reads TGTGCCAGCAGTGCCGGGACAGCGAAGCAGTACGTC. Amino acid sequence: CASSAGTAKQYV.

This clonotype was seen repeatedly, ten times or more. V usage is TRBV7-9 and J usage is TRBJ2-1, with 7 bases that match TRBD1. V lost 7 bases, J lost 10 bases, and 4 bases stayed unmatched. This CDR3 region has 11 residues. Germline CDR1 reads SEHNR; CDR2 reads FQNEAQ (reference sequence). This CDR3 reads CASTQGVEQFF. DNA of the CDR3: TGTGCCAGCACTCAGGGGGTCGAGCAGTTCTTC.

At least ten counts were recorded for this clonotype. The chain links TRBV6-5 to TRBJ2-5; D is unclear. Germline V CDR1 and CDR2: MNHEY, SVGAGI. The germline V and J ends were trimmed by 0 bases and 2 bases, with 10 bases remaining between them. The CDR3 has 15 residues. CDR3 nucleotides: TGTGCCAGCAGTTACTCGACGGAGATTCAAGAGACCCAGTACTTC. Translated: CASSYSTEIQETQYF.

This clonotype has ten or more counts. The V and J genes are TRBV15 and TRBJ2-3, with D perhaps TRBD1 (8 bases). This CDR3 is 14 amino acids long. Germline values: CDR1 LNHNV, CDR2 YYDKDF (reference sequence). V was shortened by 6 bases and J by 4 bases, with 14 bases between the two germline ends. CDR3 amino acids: CATRGQGGADTQYF. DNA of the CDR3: TGTGCCACCAGAGGACAGGGAGGGGCAGATACGCAGTATTTT.

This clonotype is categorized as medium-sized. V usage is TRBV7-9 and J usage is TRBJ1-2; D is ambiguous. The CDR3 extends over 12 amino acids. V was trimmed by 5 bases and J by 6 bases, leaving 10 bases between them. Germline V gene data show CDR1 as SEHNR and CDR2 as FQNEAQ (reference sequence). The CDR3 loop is CASSPNYDGYTF. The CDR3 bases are TGTGCCAGCAGCCCCAACTACGATGGCTACACCTTC. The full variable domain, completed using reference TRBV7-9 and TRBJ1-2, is DTGVSQNPRHKITKRGQNVTFRCDPISEHNRLYWYRQTLGQGPEFLTYFQNEAQLEKSRLLSDRFSAERPKGSFSTLEIQRTEQGDSAMYLCASSPNYDGYTFGSGTRLTVV.

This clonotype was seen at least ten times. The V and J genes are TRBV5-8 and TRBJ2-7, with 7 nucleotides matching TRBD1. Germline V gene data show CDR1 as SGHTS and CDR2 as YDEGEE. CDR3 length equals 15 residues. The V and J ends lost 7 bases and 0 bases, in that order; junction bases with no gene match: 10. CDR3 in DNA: TGTGCCAGCGGCCTTGAGGACAGGCCCTCCTACGAGCAGTACTTC. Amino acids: CASGLEDRPSYEQYF.

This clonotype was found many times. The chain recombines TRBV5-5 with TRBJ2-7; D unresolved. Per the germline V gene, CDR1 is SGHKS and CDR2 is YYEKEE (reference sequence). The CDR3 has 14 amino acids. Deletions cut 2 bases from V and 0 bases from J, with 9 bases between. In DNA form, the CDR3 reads TGTGCCAGCAGCTTCGGGCAGAGCTCCTACGAGCAGTACGTC. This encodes CASSFGQSSYEQYV.

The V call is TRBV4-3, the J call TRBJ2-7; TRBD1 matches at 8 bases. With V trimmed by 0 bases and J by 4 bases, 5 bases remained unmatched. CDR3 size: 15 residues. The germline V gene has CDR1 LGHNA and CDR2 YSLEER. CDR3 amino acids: CASSQDSGTGYEQYF. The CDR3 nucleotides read TGCGCCAGCAGCCAAGACTCCGGGACAGGATACGAGCAGTACTTC.

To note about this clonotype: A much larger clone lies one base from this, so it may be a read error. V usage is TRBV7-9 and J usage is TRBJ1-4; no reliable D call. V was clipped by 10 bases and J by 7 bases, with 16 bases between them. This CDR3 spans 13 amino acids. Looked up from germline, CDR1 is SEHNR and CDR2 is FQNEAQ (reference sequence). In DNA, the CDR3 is TGTGCCACCAACCTACTGTTAACTGAAAAACTGTTTTTT. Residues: CATNLLLTEKLFF.

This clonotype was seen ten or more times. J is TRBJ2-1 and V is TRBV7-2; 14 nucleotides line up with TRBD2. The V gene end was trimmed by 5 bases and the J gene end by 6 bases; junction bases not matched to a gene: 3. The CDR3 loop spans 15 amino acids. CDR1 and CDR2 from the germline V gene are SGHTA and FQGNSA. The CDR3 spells CASSPGLAGANEQFF. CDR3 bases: TGTGCCAGCAGCCCGGGACTAGCGGGGGCCAATGAGCAGTTCTTC.

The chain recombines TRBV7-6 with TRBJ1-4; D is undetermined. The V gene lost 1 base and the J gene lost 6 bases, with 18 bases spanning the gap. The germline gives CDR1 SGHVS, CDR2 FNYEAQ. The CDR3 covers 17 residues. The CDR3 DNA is TGTGCCAGCAGCTTAGTTAAAGGCGTACGGAGGGATGAAAAACTGTTTTTT. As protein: CASSLVKGVRRDEKLFF.

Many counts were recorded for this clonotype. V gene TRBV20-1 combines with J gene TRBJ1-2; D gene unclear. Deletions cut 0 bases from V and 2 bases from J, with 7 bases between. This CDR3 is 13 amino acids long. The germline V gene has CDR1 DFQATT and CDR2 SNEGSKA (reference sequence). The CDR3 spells CSARDSGNYGYTF. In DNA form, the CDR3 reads TGCAGTGCTAGAGATAGTGGGAACTATGGCTACACCTTC.

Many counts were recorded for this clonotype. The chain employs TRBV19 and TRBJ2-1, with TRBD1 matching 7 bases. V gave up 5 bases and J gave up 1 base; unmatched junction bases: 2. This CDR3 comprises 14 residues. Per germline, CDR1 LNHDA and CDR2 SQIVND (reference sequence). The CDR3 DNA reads TGTGCCAGTAGTGCACAGGGGTCCTACAATGAGCAGTTCTTC. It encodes CASSAQGSYNEQFF. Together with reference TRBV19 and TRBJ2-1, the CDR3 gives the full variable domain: DGGITQSPKYLFRKEGQNVTLSCEQNLNHDAMYWYRQDPGQGLRLIYYSQIVNDFQKGDIAEGYSVSREKKESFPLTVTSAQKNPTAFYLCASSAQGSYNEQFFGPGTRLTVL.